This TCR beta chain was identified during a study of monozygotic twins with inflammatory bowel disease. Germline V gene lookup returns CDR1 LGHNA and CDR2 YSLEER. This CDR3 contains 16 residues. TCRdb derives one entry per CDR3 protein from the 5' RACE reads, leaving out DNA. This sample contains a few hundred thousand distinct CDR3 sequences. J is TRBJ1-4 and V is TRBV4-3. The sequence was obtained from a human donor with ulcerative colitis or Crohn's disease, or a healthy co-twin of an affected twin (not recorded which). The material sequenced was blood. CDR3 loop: CASSQVSVVLNEKLFF.